The present TCR beta chain was sequenced within a study of OX40 agonist ivuxolimab in advanced cancers. Germline CDR1 reads MDHEN; CDR2 reads SYDVKM. This CDR3 is built from 15 residues. Trimming took 3 bases from V and 1 from J; bases not matched to a gene: 4. Libraries were prepared by immunoSEQ multiplex PCR; TCRdb keeps only in-frame clonotypes and omits some of them. The sample lists about 6,100 clones, roughly 73% seen once, with around 25% in the top ten. This clone was recorded a few times. This specimen consisted of CD4+ or CD8+ T cells sorted from blood, obtained in a trial of the OX40 agonist ivuxolimab. The sequence came from an adult with an advanced solid tumor such as melanoma, head and neck, liver or kidney cancer. J is TRBJ2-3 and V is TRBV28; 7 bases are shared with TRBD2. As DNA, the CDR3 is TGTGCCAGCAGTTTTTTGGCGGGGGGCACAGATACGCAGTATTTT. Translating it yields CASSFLAGGTDTQYF.